The 14 T cell receptor beta chains in this list originate from one sample, sequenced in a study of T cell responses to AZD1222 COVID-19 vaccine. Assay: immunoSEQ multiplex PCR; the TCRdb copy retains only in-frame clones and omits some. Counted here are 120,000 to 150,000 clones, approximately 90% occurring once; the ten biggest clones make up 1.9%. The source material was peripheral blood, sampled 28 days after the second AZD1222 dose. These receptors all come from an adult who received the AZD1222 COVID-19 vaccine.

The chain couples TRBV6-5 to TRBJ1-1, with D perhaps TRBD1 (6 bases). Deletions cut 7 bases from V and 4 bases from J, with 16 bases between. The CDR3 consists of 14 residues. The germline V gene has CDR1 MNHEY and CDR2 SVGAGI. CDR3 nucleotide sequence: TGTGCCAGCAACCAAAGGGGGGTTCGCACTGAAGCTTTCTTT. Translating gives CASNQRGVRTEAFF.

The chain recombines TRBV7-9 with TRBJ2-5; D remains ambiguous. This CDR3 spans 12 amino acids. The germline V gene has CDR1 SEHNR and CDR2 FQNEAQ (reference sequence). V was clipped by 5 bases and J by 5 bases, with 9 bases between them. CDR3: CASSALPETQYF. The CDR3 DNA reads as TGTGCCAGCAGCGCATTGCCGGAGACCCAGTACTTC. The whole variable domain, filled in from reference TRBV7-9 and TRBJ2-5, reads DTGVSQNPRHKITKRGQNVTFRCDPISEHNRLYWYRQTLGQGPEFLTYFQNEAQLEKSRLLSDRFSAERPKGSFSTLEIQRTEQGDSAMYLCASSALPETQYFGPGTRLLVL.

The rearrangement links TRBV29-1 to TRBJ1-1; the D is unclear. The V gene's germline CDR1 is SQVTM and CDR2 ANQGSEA. V lost 7 bases and J 0 bases, leaving 12 bases between the germline ends. The CDR3 runs 13 residues. CDR3 in DNA: TGCAGCGCGAGAGTATTCGTGAACACTGAAGCTTTCTTT. Residues: CSARVFVNTEAFF.

This clone was counted once. The gene calls are TRBV3-1 (or the pseudogene TRBV3-2) and TRBJ1-2, with a tentative D call TRBD1 (6 bases). V lost 0 bases, J lost 0 bases, and 20 bases lay in between. The CDR3 length is 19 residues. Per germline, CDR1 LGHDT and CDR2 YNNKEL (reference sequence). CDR3 DNA sequence: TGTGCCAGCAGCCAAGATCTGGCCAGGGGCCCATTCGCTAACTATGGCTACACCTTC. Encoded protein: CASSQDLARGPFANYGYTF.

This chain links TRBV11-1 with TRBJ2-1, with D perhaps TRBD2 (6 bases). V gave up 3 bases and J gave up 0 bases, with 12 bases separating them. CDR3 length equals 16 residues. Germline V CDR1 and CDR2: SGHAT, FQDESV (reference sequence). This CDR3 reads CASSFGTLSSYNEQFF. CDR3 DNA: TGTGCCAGCAGCTTCGGGACTTTGAGCTCCTACAATGAGCAGTTCTTC.

The gene calls are TRBV7-7 and TRBJ2-2; TRBD2 matches 12 bases. The CDR3 contains 16 residues. Germline CDR1 and CDR2: SSHAT and FNYEAQ (reference sequence). V trimming: 6 bases; J trimming: 0 bases; junction bases outside the gene matches: 2. Here the CDR3 reads CASSLAGGPNTGELFF. The CDR3 coding sequence is TGTGCCAGCAGTCTAGCGGGGGGGCCGAACACCGGGGAGCTGTTTTTT.

This chain connects TRBV19 to TRBJ1-2, with D perhaps matching TRBD1 (5 bases). The CDR3 contains 14 residues. CDR1 and CDR2 from the germline V gene are LNHDA and SQIVND (reference sequence). The ends were cut back, 2 bases at V and 2 bases at J, with 9 bases in the middle. The CDR3 DNA reads as TGTGCCAGTAGTATAACGCCAGGGAACTATGGCTACACCTTC. This gives the protein CASSITPGNYGYTF. Drawing the rest from reference TRBV19 and TRBJ1-2, the complete variable domain is DGGITQSPKYLFRKEGQNVTLSCEQNLNHDAMYWYRQDPGQGLRLIYYSQIVNDFQKGDIAEGYSVSREKKESFPLTVTSAQKNPTAFYLCASSITPGNYGYTFGSGTRLTVV.

This rearrangement joins TRBV30 to TRBJ1-2; weak D call: TRBD1 (5 bases). V was trimmed by 4 bases and J by 3 bases, leaving 21 bases between them. The CDR3 sequence is 16 residues long. Germline loops: CDR1 GTSNPN, CDR2 SVGIG (reference sequence). The CDR3 sequence is CAWTVTGLARDYGYTF. The CDR3 DNA reads TGTGCCTGGACCGTGACGGGACTAGCGAGGGACTATGGCTACACCTTC.

The chain couples TRBV5-6 to TRBJ1-6; 7 bases are a match to TRBD1. Germline CDR1 and CDR2: SGHDT and YYEEEE. The CDR3 extends over 16 amino acids. Trimming at V came to 0 bases and at J to 3 bases, leaving 3 bases not matched to a gene. CDR3 bases: TGTGCCAGCAGCTTGGCCGGGACAGACTATAATTCACCCCTCCACTTT. Its translation: CASSLAGTDYNSPLHF. The whole variable domain, filled in from reference TRBV5-6 and TRBJ1-6, reads DAGVTQSPTHLIKTRGQQVTLRCSPKSGHDTVSWYQQALGQGPQFIFQYYEEEERQRGNFPDRFSGHQFPNYSSELNVNALLLGDSALYLCASSLAGTDYNSPLHFGNGTRLTVT.

The rearrangement joins TRBV23-1 to TRBJ1-1; the D is unclear. TRBV23-1 is annotated as an ORF whose role is uncertain. The CDR3 is 15 amino acids. The ends were cut back, 0 bases at V and 4 bases at J, with 12 bases in the middle. The CDR3 loop reads CASSQSYRRGTEAFF. The CDR3 DNA reads TGCGCCAGCAGTCAATCGTACCGTCGGGGCACTGAAGCTTTCTTT.

The chain employs TRBV6-5 and TRBJ1-2; D is unclear. Trimming shortened V by 2 bases and J by 4 bases, and 14 bases separated the two germline ends. This CDR3 is built from 15 residues. Germline CDR1 and CDR2: MNHEY and SVGAGI. CDR3 coding DNA: TGTGCCAGCAGTTACGACCCTAGACCCCTCTATGGCTACACCTTC. It specifies CASSYDPRPLYGYTF.

V is TRBV2 and J is TRBJ2-5, with D uncertain. The CDR3 is made up of 12 amino acids. The V end lost 6 bases, the J end lost 0 bases, and 5 bases lay between the germline ends. Germline CDR1 reads SNHLY; CDR2 reads FYNNEI. The CDR3, as DNA: TGTGCCAGCAGATCGGACCAAGAGACCCAGTACTTC. Translation: CASRSDQETQYF.

V usage is TRBV6-5 and J usage is TRBJ2-1; no clear D. The V gene lost 4 bases and the J gene lost 9 bases, with 13 bases spanning the gap. CDR1 and CDR2 (germline): MNHEY, SVGAGI. The CDR3 loop spans 13 amino acids. CDR3 residues: CASSWEGWGEQFF. The CDR3 region has the DNA TGTGCCAGCAGTTGGGAAGGTTGGGGTGAGCAGTTCTTC.

The V gene is TRBV9, the J gene TRBJ2-5; 9 bases match TRBD2. The germline V gene has CDR1 SGDLS and CDR2 YYNGEE. The junction had 13 bases not matched to a gene; V was cut back by 1 base and J by 3 bases. The CDR3 consists of 18 residues. The CDR3 reads CASSVSEAGRGGKETQYF. The CDR3 nucleotides read TGTGCCAGCAGCGTAAGCGAGGCTGGGCGGGGGGGAAAAGAGACCCAGTACTTC.